Shown below are 14 T cell receptor beta chains from a single sample sequenced in a study of T cells in Graves' hyperthyroidism and ophthalmopathy. TCR beta CDR3 regions were amplified from RNA transcripts. The TCR CDR3 was amplified in a first-round RT-PCR using the HTBI primer set. TCRdb re-analysed the multiplex PCR reads in MiXCR, keeping a single row per CDR3 protein. The sample lists around 400,000 distinct CDR3 sequences, roughly 25% occurring once. Sequenced: blood. The receptors stem from a man aged 50-60 years with Graves' hyperthyroidism.

This clonotype was picked up a small number of times. The chain combines TRBV5-1 with TRBJ2-1; 7 bases line up with TRBD1. CDR3 size: 14 residues. V lost 10 bases to trimming and J lost 5 bases; unmatched junction nucleotides: 12. Per germline, CDR1 SGHRS and CDR2 YFSETQ. In nucleotides, the CDR3 is TGCGCCTCGCGAGCAGGGGACAGTAACAATGAGCAGTTCTTC. Protein product: CASRAGDSNNEQFF.

This clonotype turned up a few times. J is TRBJ1-1 and V is TRBV5-1; 7 positions match TRBD1. The germline CDR1 and CDR2 sequences are SGHRS and YFSETQ. V dropped 3 bases and J dropped 3; count of bases not matched to a gene: 2. The CDR3 spans 13 residues. The CDR3 here is CASSYGTDTEAFF. Written as DNA, the CDR3 is TGCGCCAGCAGCTACGGGACAGACACTGAAGCTTTCTTT. The full variable domain, completed using reference TRBV5-1 and TRBJ1-1, is KAGVTQTPRYLIKTRGQQVTLSCSPISGHRSVSWYQQTPGQGLQFLFEYFSETQRNKGNFPGRFSGRQFSNSRSEMNVSTLELGDSALYLCASSYGTDTEAFFGQGTRLTVV.

This clonotype appeared many times. The J gene is TRBJ1-2, the V gene TRBV7-9; D is undetermined. Trimming cost V 1 base and J 8 bases, with 14 bases left between them. The CDR3 has 14 amino acids. Germline V CDR1 and CDR2: SEHNR, FQNEAQ (reference sequence). The CDR3: CASSLVLPGNGYTF. The CDR3 region has the DNA TGTGCCAGCAGCTTAGTTTTACCGGGGAACGGCTACACCTTC.

This clonotype was counted many times. V and J are TRBV27 and TRBJ2-5, with 9 bases identical to TRBD2. The CDR3 loop spans 16 amino acids. J lost 4 bases, V lost 5 bases, and 11 bases had no gene match. From germline, CDR1 is MNHEY and CDR2 SMNVEV (reference sequence). The chain's CDR3 is CASSTLPGGGVETQYF. The DNA for the CDR3 is TGTGCCAGCAGTACTCTCCCGGGCGGGGGGGTAGAGACCCAGTACTTC.

The chain employs TRBV12-3 or TRBV12-4 and TRBJ2-1; 10 bases map to TRBD1. The CDR3 runs to 14 residues. The junction had 5 bases not matched to a gene; V was cut back by 6 bases and J by 6 bases. CDR3: CASRGQGFGNEQFF. In DNA, the CDR3 is TGTGCCAGCAGGGGACAGGGGTTCGGCAATGAGCAGTTCTTC.

Ten or more counts support this clonotype. This chain uses TRBV6-1 with TRBJ1-1; 9 positions agree with TRBD1. V lost 6 bases, J lost 5 bases, and 10 bases stayed unmatched. The CDR3 spans 15 residues. The germline gives CDR1 MNHNS, CDR2 SASEGT. For the CDR3, the DNA is TGTGCCAGCAGCGACCTCGGGACAGGGAGGACTGAAGCTTTCTTT. It codes for CASSDLGTGRTEAFF.

A remark on this clonotype: This could be a read error, since a much larger clone is one nucleotide away. J is TRBJ2-3 and V is TRBV29-1, with D perhaps TRBD1 or TRBD2 (5 bases each). V was trimmed by 5 bases and J by 4 bases, leaving 22 bases between them. Germline loops: CDR1 SQVTM, CDR2 ANQGSEA. The CDR3 sequence is 16 residues long. In DNA, the CDR3 is TGCAGCGTTCACAGCATACCGGGACGGGGCCCAGATACGCAGTATTTT. This gives the protein CSVHSIPGRGPDTQYF.

V gene TRBV20-1 combines with J gene TRBJ2-5; possibly TRBD2 for D (6 bases). The CDR3 runs 15 residues. Trimming took 0 bases from V and 2 from J, leaving 13 bases between them. The germline gives CDR1 DFQATT, CDR2 SNEGSKA (reference sequence). CDR3 nucleotide sequence: TGCAGTGCTAGAGATGTCGCGGGACGGCAAGAGACCCAGTACTTC. This encodes CSARDVAGRQETQYF.

This clonotype has just a few counts. V and J are TRBV24-1 and TRBJ1-1, with D perhaps matching TRBD1 (5 bases). V was clipped by 6 bases and J by 3 bases, with 10 bases between them. CDR1 KGHDR and CDR2 SFDVKD come from the germline V gene. The CDR3 spans 13 residues. The CDR3 here is CATSSGADTEAFF. The CDR3 DNA is TGTGCCACCAGTAGTGGGGCAGACACTGAAGCTTTCTTT.

This clonotype has at least ten counts. The DNA of the CDR3 is TGTGCCAGCAGTGAGGGAGCCGGGAACACCGGGGAGCTGTTTTTT. It encodes CASSEGAGNTGELFF. The gene calls are TRBV2 and TRBJ2-2, with D possibly matching TRBD2 (5 bases). V lost 3 bases and J lost 1, with 9 bases in between. CDR3 length equals 15 residues. The germline V gene encodes CDR1 SNHLY and CDR2 FYNNEI.

This clonotype was seen only a few times. The chain carries TRBV24-1 and TRBJ2-1, with D possibly TRBD2 on 6 matching bases. CDR1 is KGHDR and CDR2 is SFDVKD in the germline V gene. Trimming pared 4 bases from V and 8 bases from J, leaving 23 bases between. The length of the CDR3 is 17 residues. CDR3 sequence (DNA): TGTGCCACCAGTGACCGAACACCCGGAGGGCCTACCCATGAGCAGTTCTTC. This encodes CATSDRTPGGPTHEQFF.

This clonotype was seen many times. The chain combines TRBV6-1 with TRBJ1-5, with TRBD1 as a possible D gene (5 bases). Germline CDR1 is MNHNS and CDR2 is SASEGT. The length of the CDR3 is 12 residues. Trimming left V 8 bases short and J 6 bases short, with 11 bases between. CDR3 in amino acids: CASEVGGQPQHF. The CDR3 coding sequence is TGTGCCAGCGAGGTGGGGGGTCAGCCCCAGCATTTT.

This clonotype was counted between two and nine times. The chain carries TRBV24-1 and TRBJ2-1; 8 bases are a match to TRBD2. Germline trimming cut 3 bases from V and 4 bases from J; bases unmatched to any gene: 7. The CDR3 is 16 amino acids. Germline assignment: CDR1 KGHDR and CDR2 SFDVKD. CDR3 nucleotides: TGTGCCACCAGTGATCGTTGGCTAGCGGGTTACAATGAGCAGTTCTTC. Encoded protein: CATSDRWLAGYNEQFF.

This clonotype was detected a few times. The chain combines TRBV6-6 with TRBJ2-6; 8 bases align to TRBD1. Germline CDR1 MNHNY, CDR2 SVGAGI (reference sequence). This CDR3 is built from 18 residues. V shed 0 bases and J 3 bases; nucleotides not matched to a gene: 7. The CDR3 loop reads CASSYSMPGGGGANVLTF. For the CDR3, the DNA is TGTGCCAGCAGTTACTCGATGCCAGGGGGCGGTGGGGCCAACGTCCTGACTTTC.